The 16 T cell receptor beta chains reported below all come from one sample, sequenced in a study of OX40 agonist ivuxolimab in advanced cancers. Here immunoSEQ multiplex PCR was the method, and the copy in TCRdb shows in-frame clones only, minus some. The data show about 40,000 clones, 88% seen once. This material consisted of CD4+ or CD8+ T cells sorted from blood, taken in a trial of the OX40 agonist ivuxolimab. The source is an adult with an advanced solid tumor such as melanoma, head and neck, liver or kidney cancer.

V gene TRBV7-6 combines with J gene TRBJ2-7; D is unresolved. Germline V gives CDR1 SGHVS, CDR2 FNYEAQ. The CDR3 spans 15 residues. Trimming pared 1 base from V and 2 bases from J, leaving 12 bases between. The CDR3 bases are TGTGCCAGCAGCTTAGTGTCTTACGGTACCTACGAGCAGTACTTC. The encoded protein is CASSLVSYGTYEQYF.

This clone was observed a few times. In DNA, the CDR3 is TGTGCCAGCAGCTTGGTGCAGGAAGAAAAACTGTTTTTT. Its protein is CASSLVQEEKLFF. This rearrangement joins TRBV5-8 to TRBJ1-4; no clear D. Trimming stripped 0 bases from V and 8 bases from J, with 8 bases between. Germline-derived CDR1 and CDR2 are SGHTS and YDEGEE. The CDR3 has 13 residues.

The rearrangement uses TRBV5-5 and TRBJ1-2; 8 bases fit TRBD1. The germline V gene has CDR1 SGHKS and CDR2 YYEKEE (reference sequence). The CDR3 loop spans 17 amino acids. The V and J ends lost 4 bases and 7 bases, in that order; junction bases with no gene match: 18. CDR3 in amino acids: CASSRDLETGVFGGYTF. Written as DNA, the CDR3 is TGTGCCAGCAGCCGGGATTTGGAGACAGGGGTTTTTGGTGGCTACACCTTC.

V usage is TRBV9 and J usage is TRBJ1-1; D gene ambiguous. The CDR3 consists of 11 residues. The germline CDR1 and CDR2 sequences are SGDLS and YYNGEE. Trimming took off 7 bases at V and 6 bases at J, with 10 bases between the two ends. The CDR3 DNA reads TGTGCCAGCCCGGACCCTTCTGAAGCTTTCTTT. Encoded protein: CASPDPSEAFF. Full variable domain (outside the CDR3, taken from reference TRBV9 and TRBJ1-1): DSGVTQTPKHLITATGQRVTLRCSPRSGDLSVYWYQQSLDQGLQFLIQYYNGEERAKGNILERFSAQQFPDLHSELNLSSLELGDSALYFCASPDPSEAFFGQGTRLTVV.

This clone occurred once. This chain joins TRBV7-9 and TRBJ1-1; 12 bases agree with TRBD1. Germline CDR1 reads SEHNR; CDR2 reads FQNEAQ (reference sequence). The CDR3 is made up of 16 amino acids. J lost 0 bases, V lost 3 bases, and 2 bases had no gene match. Here the CDR3 reads CASSLGQGAVNTEAFF. CDR3 DNA sequence: TGTGCCAGCAGCTTGGGACAGGGGGCGGTGAACACTGAAGCTTTCTTT. The whole variable domain, filled in from reference TRBV7-9 and TRBJ1-1, reads DTGVSQNPRHKITKRGQNVTFRCDPISEHNRLYWYRQTLGQGPEFLTYFQNEAQLEKSRLLSDRFSAERPKGSFSTLEIQRTEQGDSAMYLCASSLGQGAVNTEAFFGQGTRLTVV.

This chain links TRBV2 with TRBJ2-7; 7 bases agree with TRBD2. V lost 5 bases to trimming and J lost 0 bases; unmatched junction nucleotides: 4. The CDR3 sequence is 14 residues long. CDR1 and CDR2 (germline): SNHLY, FYNNEI. This CDR3 is CASSWAGDSYEQYF. The CDR3 region has the DNA TGTGCCAGCAGTTGGGCGGGGGACTCCTACGAGCAGTACTTC. The variable domain in full, with the rest retrieved from reference TRBV2 and TRBJ2-7, is EPEVTQTPSHQVTQMGQEVILRCVPISNHLYFYWYRQILGQKVEFLVSFYNNEISEKSEIFDDQFSVERPDGSNFTLKIRSTKLEDSAMYFCASSWAGDSYEQYFGPGTRLTVT.

This clone was found once. The chain is built from TRBV6-1 and TRBJ2-2; 8 bases match TRBD2. This CDR3 spans 15 amino acids. The trim removed 3 bases at V and 6 bases at J, leaving 6 bases unmatched. Germline V gene sequence: CDR1 MNHNS, CDR2 SASEGT. CDR3 DNA sequence: TGTGCCAGCAGTGAGGGGGCGGGAGGTGCCGGGGAGCTGTTTTTT. Protein product: CASSEGAGGAGELFF.

The V gene is TRBV27, the J gene TRBJ2-7, with TRBD1 matching 8 bases. The CDR3 runs to 16 residues. Per the germline V gene, CDR1 is MNHEY and CDR2 is SMNVEV (reference sequence). The V segment lost 3 bases and the J segment 4 bases; nucleotides outside the gene matches: 11. The chain's CDR3 is CASSLDAGTGYYEQYF. The CDR3 nucleotides are TGTGCCAGCAGTTTGGACGCCGGGACAGGCTATTACGAGCAGTACTTC.

Note on this clone: Other DNA sequences in this specimen translate into the identical CDR3. The chain combines TRBV19 with TRBJ2-7, with TRBD2 as a possible D gene (6 bases). CDR1 is LNHDA, CDR2 SQIVND, per germline (reference sequence). V was shortened by 5 bases and J by 2 bases, with 10 bases between the two germline ends. The CDR3 is made up of 13 amino acids. The CDR3 protein is CASSPGTAYEQYF. DNA of the CDR3: TGTGCCAGTAGTCCGGGGACTGCCTACGAGCAGTACTTC.

The V call is TRBV28, the J call TRBJ1-5; TRBD1 is a possible D gene (5 bases). V was pared by 2 bases and J by 9 bases, with 17 bases between. The CDR3 runs to 15 residues. CDR1 and CDR2 from the germline V gene are MDHEN and SYDVKM. The CDR3 reads CASSLGQGYRAPQHF. The CDR3, as DNA: TGTGCCAGCAGTTTAGGGCAGGGATATAGGGCGCCCCAGCATTTT. Full variable domain (remainder filled in from reference TRBV28 and TRBJ1-5): DVKVTQSSRYLVKRTGEKVFLECVQDMDHENMFWYRQDPGLGLRLIYFSYDVKMKEKGDIPEGYSVSREKKERFSLILESASTNQTSMYLCASSLGQGYRAPQHFGDGTRLSIL.

The genes are TRBV5-4 and TRBJ2-7; a possible D gene is TRBD2 (6 bases). The germline V and J ends were trimmed by 4 bases and 4 bases, with 15 bases remaining between them. Per germline, CDR1 SGHNT and CDR2 YYREEE (reference sequence). The CDR3 runs 14 residues. CDR3 DNA sequence: TGTGCCAGCAGCCCACCGGGAGTGGGATACGAGCAGTACTTC. Its protein is CASSPPGVGYEQYF.

This clone was picked up a small number of times. Other DNA variants within this sample encode the same CDR3. The V and J genes are TRBV20-1 and TRBJ2-7; D call uncertain. The CDR3 is made up of 11 amino acids. Germline loops: CDR1 DFQATT, CDR2 SNEGSKA (reference sequence). V shed 6 bases and J shed 0 bases, with 6 bases lying between them. The CDR3 bases are TGCAGTGCCCTGTCCTCCTACGAGCAGTACTTC. It codes for CSALSSYEQYF.

This clone was counted a single time. The rearrangement joins TRBV7-8 to TRBJ1-2; D gene ambiguous. This CDR3 is built from 15 residues. Germline assignment: CDR1 SGHVS and CDR2 FQNEAQ. Trimming took 4 bases from V and 2 from J, leaving 14 bases between them. The DNA of the CDR3 is TGTGCCAGCAGCTCCGCGATGGGAAACAACTATGGCTACACCTTC. Its protein is CASSSAMGNNYGYTF. The full variable domain, rest sourced from reference TRBV7-8 and TRBJ1-2, is GAGVSQSPRYKVAKRGQDVALRCDPISGHVSLFWYQQALGQGPEFLTYFQNEAQLDKSGLPSDRFFAERPEGSVSTLKIQRTQQEDSAVYLCASSSAMGNNYGYTFGSGTRLTVV.

The chain links TRBV21-1 to TRBJ1-1. TRBV21-1 represents a pseudogene. The CDR3 is 17 amino acids. The CDR3 spells CASSKEGEIPENTEAFF. The DNA of the CDR3 is TGTGCCAGCAGCAAAGAAGGGGAGATCCCTGAGAACACTGAAGCTTTCTTT.

V is TRBV30 and J is TRBJ1-2, with 7 positions matching TRBD1. CDR1 and CDR2 (germline): GTSNPN, SVGIG (reference sequence). CDR3 length: 15 amino acids. The J segment lost 4 bases and the V segment lost 5 bases, leaving 13 bases of the junction unmatched. The CDR3: CAWEAYRGSPYGYTF. The CDR3 DNA reads as TGTGCCTGGGAAGCCTACAGGGGAAGCCCCTATGGCTACACCTTC.

In this sample, this clone turned up a few times. The rearrangement links TRBV30 to TRBJ2-7, with 8 bases matching TRBD1. There are 13 residues in the CDR3. The germline V gene has CDR1 GTSNPN and CDR2 SVGIG (reference sequence). J lost 3 bases, V lost 0 bases, and 1 base had no gene match. CDR3 DNA: TGTGCCTGGAGTGTAGGGACAGGCTACGAGCAGTACTTC. Residues: CAWSVGTGYEQYF.